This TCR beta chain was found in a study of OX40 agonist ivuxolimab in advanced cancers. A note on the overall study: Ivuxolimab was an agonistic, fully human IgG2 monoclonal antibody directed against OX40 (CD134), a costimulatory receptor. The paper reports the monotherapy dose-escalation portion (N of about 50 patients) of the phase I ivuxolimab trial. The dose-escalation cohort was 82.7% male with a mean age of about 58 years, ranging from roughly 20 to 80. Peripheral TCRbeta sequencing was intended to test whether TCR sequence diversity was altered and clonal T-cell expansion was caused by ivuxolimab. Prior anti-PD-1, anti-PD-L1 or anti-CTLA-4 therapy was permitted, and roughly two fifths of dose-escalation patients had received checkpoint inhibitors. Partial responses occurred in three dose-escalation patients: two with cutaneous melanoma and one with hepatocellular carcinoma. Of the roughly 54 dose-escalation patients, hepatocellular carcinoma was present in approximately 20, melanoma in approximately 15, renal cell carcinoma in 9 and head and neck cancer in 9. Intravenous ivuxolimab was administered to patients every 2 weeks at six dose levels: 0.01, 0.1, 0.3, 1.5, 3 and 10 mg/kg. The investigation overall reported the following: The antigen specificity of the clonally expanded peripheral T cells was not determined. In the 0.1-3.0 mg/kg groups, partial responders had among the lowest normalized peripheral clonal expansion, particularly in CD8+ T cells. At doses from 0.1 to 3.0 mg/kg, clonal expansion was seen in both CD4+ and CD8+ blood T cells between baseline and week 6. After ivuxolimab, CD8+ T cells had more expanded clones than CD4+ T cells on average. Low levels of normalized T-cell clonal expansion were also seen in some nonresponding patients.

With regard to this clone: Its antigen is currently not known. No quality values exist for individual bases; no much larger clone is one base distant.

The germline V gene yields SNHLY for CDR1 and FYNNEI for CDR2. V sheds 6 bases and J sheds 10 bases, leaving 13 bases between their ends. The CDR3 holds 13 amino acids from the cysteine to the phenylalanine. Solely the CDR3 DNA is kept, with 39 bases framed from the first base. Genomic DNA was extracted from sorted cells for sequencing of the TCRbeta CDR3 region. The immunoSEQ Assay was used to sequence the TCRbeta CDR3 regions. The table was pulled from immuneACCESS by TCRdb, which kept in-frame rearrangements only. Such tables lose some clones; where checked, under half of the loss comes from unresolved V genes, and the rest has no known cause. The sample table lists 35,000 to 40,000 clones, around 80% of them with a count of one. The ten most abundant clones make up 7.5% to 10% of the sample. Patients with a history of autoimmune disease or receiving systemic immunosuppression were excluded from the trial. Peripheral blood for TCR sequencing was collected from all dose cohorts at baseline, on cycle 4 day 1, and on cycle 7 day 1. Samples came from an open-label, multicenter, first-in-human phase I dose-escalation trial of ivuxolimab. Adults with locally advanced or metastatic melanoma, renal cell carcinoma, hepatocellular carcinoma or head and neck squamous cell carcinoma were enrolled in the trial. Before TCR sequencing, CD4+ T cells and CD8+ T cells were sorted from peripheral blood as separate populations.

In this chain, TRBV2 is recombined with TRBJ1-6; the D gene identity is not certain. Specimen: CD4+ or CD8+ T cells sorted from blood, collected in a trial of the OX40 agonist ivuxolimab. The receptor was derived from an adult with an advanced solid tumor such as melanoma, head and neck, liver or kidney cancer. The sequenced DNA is TGTGCCAGCAGGGAGGGCCGCTACTCACCCCTCCACTTT. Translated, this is CASREGRYSPLHF. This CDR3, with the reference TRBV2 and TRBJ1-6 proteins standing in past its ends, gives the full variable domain EPEVTQTPSHQVTQMGQEVILRCVPISNHLYFYWYRQILGQKVEFLVSFYNNEISEKSEIFDDQFSVERPDGSNFTLKIRSTKLEDSAMYFCASREGRYSPLHFGNGTRLTVT.